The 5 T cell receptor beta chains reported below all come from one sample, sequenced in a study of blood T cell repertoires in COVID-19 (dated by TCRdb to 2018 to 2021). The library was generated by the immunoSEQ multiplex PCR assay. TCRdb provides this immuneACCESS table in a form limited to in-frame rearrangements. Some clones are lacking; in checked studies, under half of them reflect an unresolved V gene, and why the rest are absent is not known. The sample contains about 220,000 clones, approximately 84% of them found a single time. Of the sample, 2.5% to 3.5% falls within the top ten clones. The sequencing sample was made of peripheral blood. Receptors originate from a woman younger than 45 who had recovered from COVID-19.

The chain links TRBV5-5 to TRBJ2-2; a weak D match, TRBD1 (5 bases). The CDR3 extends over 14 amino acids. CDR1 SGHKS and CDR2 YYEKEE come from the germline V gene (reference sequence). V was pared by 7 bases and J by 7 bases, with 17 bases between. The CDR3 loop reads CASAFRGEGGELFF. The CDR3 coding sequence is TGTGCCAGCGCGTTTAGGGGTGAAGGCGGGGAGCTGTTTTTT.

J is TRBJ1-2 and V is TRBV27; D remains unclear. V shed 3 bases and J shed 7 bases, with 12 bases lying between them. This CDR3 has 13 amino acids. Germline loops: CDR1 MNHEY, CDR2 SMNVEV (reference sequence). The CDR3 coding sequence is TGTGCCAGCAGTTTCCTTCGGGGTTCTGGCTACACCTTC. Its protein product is CASSFLRGSGYTF.

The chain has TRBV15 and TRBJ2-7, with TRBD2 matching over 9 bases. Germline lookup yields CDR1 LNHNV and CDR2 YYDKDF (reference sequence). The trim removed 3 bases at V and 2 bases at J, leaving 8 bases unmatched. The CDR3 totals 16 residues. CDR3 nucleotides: TGTGCCACCAGCAGGGTTGGGGGACTAGCTACCTACGAGCAGTACTTC. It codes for CATSRVGGLATYEQYF.

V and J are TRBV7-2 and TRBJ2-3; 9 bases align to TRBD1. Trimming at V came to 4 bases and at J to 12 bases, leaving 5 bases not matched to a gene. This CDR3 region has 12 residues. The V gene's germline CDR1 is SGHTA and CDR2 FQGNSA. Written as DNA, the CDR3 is TGTGCCAGCAGCTCCCGGGACAGGGTCCAGTATTTT. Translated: CASSSRDRVQYF.

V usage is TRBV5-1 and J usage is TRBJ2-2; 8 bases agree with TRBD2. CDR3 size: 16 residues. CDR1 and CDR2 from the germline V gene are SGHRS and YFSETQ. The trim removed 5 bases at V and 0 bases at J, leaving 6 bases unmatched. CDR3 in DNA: TGCGCCAGCAGACCCCCGGGACTAGCGAACACCGGGGAGCTGTTTTTT. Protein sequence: CASRPPGLANTGELFF.